The 24 T cell receptor beta chains listed next were all sequenced from one sample in a study of control samples from healthy donors and cancer patients. TCRdb keeps only in-frame clones here, not all; method: immunoSEQ multiplex PCR. Among tens of thousands of clones listed, roughly 91% were seen once. Source material: blood. These receptor sequences come from a woman in her fifties or sixties in good health.

The rearrangement uses TRBV6-6 and TRBJ2-1; tentatively, D is TRBD1 or TRBD2 (6 bases each). V shed 2 bases and J shed 15 bases, with 20 bases lying between them. This CDR3 has 14 residues. In germline, CDR1 is MNHNY, CDR2 SVGAGI (reference sequence). CDR3 nucleotides: TGTGCCAGCAGTTACGGGTCTAGCGTTCGGGGGCGGTTCTTC. It is translated as CASSYGSSVRGRFF.

The chain links TRBV7-3 to TRBJ2-7; D possibly corresponds to TRBD1 (7 bases). The CDR3 spans 15 residues. Germline V gives CDR1 SGHTA, CDR2 FQGTGA. V lost 1 base and J 6 bases, leaving 16 bases between the germline ends. In nucleotides, the CDR3 is TGTGCCAGCAGCTTAATGGGGGGACAGTACGCCGAGCAGTACTTC. Encoded protein: CASSLMGGQYAEQYF.

The rearrangement joins TRBV5-1 to TRBJ2-3; no clear D. Trimming stripped 4 bases from V and 0 bases from J, with 12 bases between. Germline assignment: CDR1 SGHRS and CDR2 YFSETQ. CDR3 size: 15 residues. The CDR3, as DNA: TGCGCCAGCAGCCCCCAAGTAGATAGCACAGATACGCAGTATTTT. This codes for CASSPQVDSTDTQYF.

This sequence joins TRBV9 and TRBJ1-2; TRBD1 is a possible D gene (5 bases). The germline V and J ends were trimmed by 2 bases and 3 bases, with 8 bases remaining between them. Per germline, CDR1 SGDLS and CDR2 YYNGEE. CDR3 length: 13 residues. The DNA of the CDR3 is TGTGCCAGCAGCGTCGGGACGGACTATGGCTACACCTTC. This sequence encodes CASSVGTDYGYTF.

The chain employs TRBV11-3 and TRBJ2-2; TRBD2 matches at 8 bases. This CDR3 spans 15 amino acids. Germline CDR1 is SGHNT and CDR2 is YENEEA. V was clipped by 6 bases and J by 1 base; unmatched bases: 4. CDR3 DNA sequence: TGTGCCAGCAGGCTGGGACTAGGGAACACCGGGGAGCTGTTTTTT. Residues: CASRLGLGNTGELFF.

As for this clone: No DNA is shown, since the ends of the CDR3 on it are uncertain; the CDR3 is the one TCRdb lists. The CDR3 is CASSPTEWGGGAPYNEQFF. The chain employs TRBV21-1 and TRBJ2-1; the table's D call, TRBD2, has no DNA check behind it. TRBV21-1 is described as a pseudogene. The CDR3 is 19 amino acids long, termini counted.

The DNA for the CDR3 is TGTGCCAGCAGCTTAAACATTGGTACACAAGGCTACACCTTC. This codes for CASSLNIGTQGYTF. V and J are TRBV13 and TRBJ1-2; D ambiguous. The CDR3 consists of 14 residues. CDR1 is PRHDT and CDR2 is FYEKMQ in the germline V gene (reference sequence). Trimming stripped 2 bases from V and 8 bases from J, with 15 bases between.

The V call is TRBV15, the J call TRBJ2-1; 7 bases match TRBD2. Losses at the gene ends were 0 bases for V and 7 bases for J; bases not matched to a gene: 9. From germline, CDR1 is LNHNV and CDR2 YYDKDF (reference sequence). The CDR3 is 16 amino acids. CDR3 sequence reads: CATSRDYGGSRNEQFF. In DNA form, the CDR3 reads TGTGCCACCAGCAGAGATTACGGGGGGAGTAGGAATGAGCAGTTCTTC.

The CDR3 DNA reads as TGCGCCAGCAGCTTGGCCTGGAGGGGGGGCCGGCAACCCTTTTTTAATGAGCAGTTCTTC. This encodes CASSLAWRGGRQPFFNEQFF. The rearrangement links TRBV5-1 to TRBJ2-1; tentative D call: TRBD2 (7 bases). V gave up 0 bases and J gave up 7 bases, with 29 bases separating them. Germline V gene lookup returns CDR1 SGHRS and CDR2 YFSETQ. The CDR3 has 20 residues.

Comments on this clone: At one boundary the junction diverges from the germline segment, which might be a read error. The chain has TRBV5-4 and TRBJ1-3, with TRBD1 as a possible D gene (5 bases). The CDR3 has 12 residues. Germline CDR1 and CDR2: SGHNT and YYREEE (reference sequence). DNA of the CDR3: TGTGCCAGCAGCTTGAATAAGGGCCGGCAGGGTTTT. The encoded protein is CASSLNKGRQGF.

The chain links TRBV19 to TRBJ2-7; 7 bases line up with TRBD1. The V and J ends lost 5 bases and 4 bases, in that order; junction bases with no gene match: 8. CDR1 and CDR2 (germline): LNHDA, SQIVND (reference sequence). CDR3 size: 14 residues. CDR3 sequence: CASSPRQGRYEQYF. CDR3 bases: TGTGCCAGTAGTCCGCGACAGGGAAGGTACGAGCAGTACTTC.

The chain uses TRBV12-3 or TRBV12-4 and TRBJ1-6; no firm D call. The CDR3 is made up of 13 amino acids. Trimming stripped 3 bases from V and 7 bases from J, with 7 bases between. The CDR3 sequence: CASSFLGNSPLHF. CDR3 nucleotides: TGTGCCAGCAGTTTTTTGGGGAATTCACCCCTCCACTTT.

The chain carries TRBV5-1 and TRBJ1-1, with a weak D call TRBD1 (5 bases). The ends were cut back, 1 base at V and 3 bases at J, with 10 bases in the middle. Germline assignment: CDR1 SGHRS and CDR2 YFSETQ. The CDR3 is 14 amino acids. CDR3 coding DNA: TGCGCCAGCAGCTTGCCAGGGACGGACACTGAAGCTTTCTTT. Residues: CASSLPGTDTEAFF.

With respect to this clone: At one boundary the junction diverges from the germline segment, which might be a read error. The J gene is TRBJ2-1, the V gene TRBV18, with D possibly called TRBD1 or TRBD2 (5 bases each). From germline, CDR1 is KGHSH and CDR2 LQKENI. CDR3 length: 15 residues. The CDR3: CASSPQGPSNNEQFF. In DNA, the CDR3 is TGTGCCAGCTCACCACAGGGACCCTCCAACAATGAGCAGTTCTTC. Full variable domain (missing parts from reference TRBV18 and TRBJ2-1): NAGVMQNPRHLVRRRGQEARLRCSPMKGHSHVYWYRQLPEEGLKFMVYLQKENIIDESGMPKERFSAEFPKEGPSILRIQQVVRGDSAAYFCASSPQGPSNNEQFFGPGTRLTVL.

CDR3 protein: CAWRAQGDQPQHF. DNA for the CDR3: TGTGCCTGGAGGGCCCAGGGGGACCAGCCCCAGCATTTT. This chain connects TRBV30 to TRBJ1-5, with 7 bases aligning to TRBD1. V dropped 3 bases and J dropped 7; count of bases not matched to a gene: 6. Per the germline V gene, CDR1 is GTSNPN and CDR2 is SVGIG (reference sequence). The CDR3 totals 13 residues.

The chain links TRBV2 to TRBJ2-1; D not resolved. The V gene's germline CDR1 is SNHLY and CDR2 FYNNEI. With 4 bases removed from V and 1 base from J, the gap between germline ends came to 11 bases. The CDR3 is 15 residues long. The CDR3 DNA reads as TGTGCCAGCAGTGCACGAGACAAATCCTACAATGAGCAGTTCTTC. It encodes CASSARDKSYNEQFF.

The chain uses TRBV6-6 and TRBJ2-7, with a tentative D call TRBD2 (6 bases). V shed 6 bases and J shed 6 bases, with 15 bases lying between them. CDR1 and CDR2 (germline): MNHNY, SVGAGI (reference sequence). The CDR3 extends over 13 amino acids. CDR3 bases: TGTGCCAGCAGCTACCTAGCGATAGGCGAGCAGTACTTC. Encoded protein: CASSYLAIGEQYF.

The rearrangement joins TRBV6-5 to TRBJ2-5; the D is unclear. Trimming left V 5 bases short and J 5 bases short, with 18 bases between. The CDR3 has 15 amino acids. The V gene's germline CDR1 is MNHEY and CDR2 SVGAGI. This CDR3 reads CASSRTYGLGETQYF. CDR3 nucleotides: TGTGCCAGCAGTCGCACGTACGGGTTGGGGGAGACCCAGTACTTC.

This sequence joins TRBV19 and TRBJ1-1, with no clear D. CDR1 and CDR2 (germline): LNHDA, SQIVND (reference sequence). The CDR3 runs to 13 residues. Trimming cost V 1 base and J 7 bases, with 10 bases left between them. CDR3 sequence: CASSIGYSREAFF. The CDR3 DNA reads as TGTGCCAGTAGTATAGGCTACAGCCGTGAAGCTTTCTTT.

The chain has TRBV5-4 and TRBJ1-1, with TRBD1 matching 7 bases. The CDR3 consists of 14 residues. Per germline, CDR1 SGHNT and CDR2 YYREEE (reference sequence). J was trimmed by 7 bases and V by 4 bases; bases with no gene match: 10. The CDR3 nucleotides are TGTGCCAGCAGCCTCAAAACAGGGGACCATGAAGCTTTCTTT. Its translation: CASSLKTGDHEAFF.

The chain recombines TRBV10-3 with TRBJ2-7; perhaps D is TRBD1 or TRBD2 (5 bases each). V was trimmed by 4 bases and J by 12 bases, leaving 25 bases between them. Germline CDR1 is ENHRY and CDR2 is SYGVKD. This CDR3 contains 15 residues. CDR3 residues: CAISARDVGLRARYF. CDR3 nucleotide sequence: TGTGCCATCAGTGCCCGGGACGTTGGCCTACGAGCTCGGTACTTC.

Only one count was recorded for this clone. This chain joins TRBV28 and TRBJ2-3; weak D call: TRBD2 (5 bases). Trimming cost V 5 bases and J 4 bases, with 13 bases left between them. Looked up from germline, CDR1 is MDHEN and CDR2 is SYDVKM. The CDR3 runs 14 residues. DNA of the CDR3: TGTGCCAGCAGTGTGCCTAGCAGGCCAGATACGCAGTATTTT. It yields the protein CASSVPSRPDTQYF.

This clone has a single count. The V gene is TRBV27, the J gene TRBJ2-2; D possibly corresponds to TRBD2 (5 bases). Trimming left V 6 bases short and J 2 bases short, with 10 bases between. CDR3 size: 14 residues. Germline CDR1 MNHEY, CDR2 SMNVEV (reference sequence). The CDR3 nucleotides read TGTGCCAGCAGACTCGACTATAACACCGGGGAGCTGTTTTTT. As protein: CASRLDYNTGELFF.

This clone qualifies as medium-sized. The chain links TRBV20-1 to TRBJ1-2; D gene unclear. Germline-derived CDR1 and CDR2 are DFQATT and SNEGSKA (reference sequence). Trimming cost V 3 bases and J 8 bases, with 10 bases left between them. This CDR3 comprises 11 residues. DNA of the CDR3: TGCAGTGCTAGTGGTGGACGGGGCTACACCTTC. It translates to CSASGGRGYTF.